Following are 28 T cell receptor beta chains from one sample sequenced in a study of blood T cell repertoires in COVID-19. Some clones are missing from TCRdb's copy, which holds only in-frame ones; the method was immunoSEQ multiplex PCR. The table lists 200,000 to 250,000 clones, around 85% of them singletons. The sequenced sample was peripheral blood. The receptors shown here come from a man in his fifties or sixties with acute or convalescent COVID-19.

This chain links TRBV6-5 with TRBJ1-4; D is uncertain. V was clipped by 5 bases and J by 8 bases, with 9 bases between them. Looked up from germline, CDR1 is MNHEY and CDR2 is SVGAGI. CDR3 length equals 12 residues. The CDR3 DNA is TGTGCCAGCAGTCTAAGAGGGGAAAAACTGTTTTTT. It encodes CASSLRGEKLFF.

This chain links TRBV5-1 with TRBJ1-1; 7 nucleotides match TRBD1. After removal of 7 bases from V and 1 base from J, the junction contained 4 bases not matched to a gene. Germline V CDR1 and CDR2: SGHRS, YFSETQ. The CDR3 is 13 amino acids. CDR3 DNA: TGCGCCAGCTACCGGGACAGGAACACTGAAGCTTTCTTT. It specifies CASYRDRNTEAFF.

This chain uses TRBV19 with TRBJ1-5, with 9 bases identical to TRBD1. This CDR3 contains 14 residues. J was trimmed by 3 bases and V by 6 bases; bases with no gene match: 3. The germline CDR1 and CDR2 sequences are LNHDA and SQIVND (reference sequence). The CDR3 here is CASRRTGANQPQHF. The CDR3, as DNA: TGTGCCAGTAGGCGGACAGGGGCCAATCAGCCCCAGCATTTT.

As regards this clone: One end of the junction does not line up with germline, which may come from a read error. The chain links TRBV19 to TRBJ2-1, with D perhaps matching TRBD1 (5 bases). The CDR3 runs to 15 residues. Looked up from germline, CDR1 is LNHDA and CDR2 is SQIVND (reference sequence). Here the CDR3 DNA reads TGTGCCAGCAGTATAGGTTGGACACAGATACATGAGCAGTTCTTC. Its translation: CASSIGWTQIHEQFF.

The chain recombines TRBV28 with TRBJ1-6; TRBD1 aligns across 9 bases. The V and J ends lost 2 bases and 7 bases, in that order; junction bases with no gene match: 12. The CDR3 sequence is 18 residues long. The germline gives CDR1 MDHEN, CDR2 SYDVKM. The CDR3 here is CASSLQRTGVNPNSPLHF. The CDR3 coding sequence is TGTGCCAGCAGTTTACAACGGACAGGGGTTAACCCCAATTCACCCCTCCACTTT.

The V gene is TRBV6-2 or TRBV6-3, the J gene TRBJ2-1; TRBD2 matches 7 bases. The germline CDR1 and CDR2 sequences are MNHEY and SVGEGT. The CDR3 consists of 15 residues. Trimming took 6 bases from V and 4 from J; bases not matched to a gene: 9. The CDR3 spells CASSRQAGRYNEQFF. The DNA for the CDR3 is TGTGCCAGCAGCCGCCAAGCGGGACGATACAATGAGCAGTTCTTC.

As concerns this clone: At one end, the junction sequence differs from germline, possibly due to a read error. The chain joins TRBV6-5 to TRBJ1-6, with 7 bases lining up with TRBD1. Germline V lookup: CDR1 MNHEY, CDR2 SVGAGI. CDR3 length equals 16 residues. CDR3 in amino acids: CASRYSGGGHNSPLHF. The CDR3 nucleotides are TGTGCCAGCAGATACTCAGGGGGAGGGCATAATTCACCCCTCCACTTT.

This clone was counted only a few times. CDR3 sequence reads: CASRRMLSGRVIEQYF. The CDR3 region has the DNA TGTGCCAGCAGACGCATGTTGTCCGGGAGGGTAATCGAGCAGTACTTC. This chain connects TRBV2 to TRBJ2-7, with TRBD2 matching over 8 bases. Germline V gene data show CDR1 as SNHLY and CDR2 as FYNNEI. J was trimmed by 6 bases and V by 6 bases; bases with no gene match: 16. The CDR3 consists of 16 residues.

Here the CDR3 reads CASSLGRKAFF. The CDR3 region has the DNA TGTGCCAGCAGCTTGGGCAGGAAAGCTTTCTTT. The gene calls are TRBV5-8 and TRBJ1-1; no definite D call. The V end lost 0 bases, the J end lost 9 bases, and 6 bases lay between the germline ends. This CDR3 comprises 11 residues. CDR1 SGHTS and CDR2 YDEGEE come from the germline V gene.

The table lists this clone with a few counts. This sequence joins TRBV3-1 (or the pseudogene TRBV3-2) and TRBJ1-2, with D possibly TRBD1 on 5 matching bases. This CDR3 is 12 amino acids long. V was pared by 6 bases and J by 4 bases, with 9 bases between. The germline V gene has CDR1 LGHDT and CDR2 YNNKEL (reference sequence). CDR3 amino acids: CASSRDSYGYTF. In DNA, the CDR3 is TGTGCCAGCAGTCGAGACAGCTATGGCTACACCTTC.

This clone was seen repeatedly, ten times or more. The rearrangement uses TRBV24-1 and TRBJ2-1, with D possibly matching TRBD1 (5 bases). The V gene's germline CDR1 is KGHDR and CDR2 SFDVKD. Trimming removed 9 bases at V and 6 bases at J, with 14 bases between. The CDR3 loop spans 13 amino acids. The CDR3 DNA is TGTGCCACCGGGCAGGGTAGCCGCAATGAGCAGTTCTTC. This sequence encodes CATGQGSRNEQFF.

The chain carries TRBV6-5 and TRBJ2-7; 8 nucleotides align to TRBD2. CDR1 is MNHEY and CDR2 is SVGAGI in the germline V gene. V shed 7 bases and J 2 bases; nucleotides not matched to a gene: 7. The CDR3 consists of 14 residues. CDR3 region: CASTPPGGAYEQYF. CDR3 in DNA: TGTGCCAGCACGCCCCCGGGGGGGGCCTACGAGCAGTACTTC.

V and J are TRBV5-4 and TRBJ2-2; 8 nucleotides match TRBD2. Germline trimming cut 0 bases from V and 5 bases from J; bases unmatched to any gene: 6. Germline lookup yields CDR1 SGHNT and CDR2 YYREEE (reference sequence). There are 16 residues in the CDR3. CDR3 nucleotides: TGTGCCAGCAGCTTGGCGGGAGGGGTTGAAACCGGGGAGCTGTTTTTT. This encodes CASSLAGGVETGELFF.

Only a few counts were recorded for this clone. The chain couples TRBV5-3 to TRBJ2-1; TRBD2 matches at 13 bases. TRBV5-3 is an ORF, and what it does is uncertain. This CDR3 region has 19 residues. V lost 1 base to trimming and J lost 1 base; unmatched junction nucleotides: 8. The CDR3 reads CARSLPTSGRGDSYNEQFF. CDR3 in DNA: TGTGCCAGAAGCTTGCCCACTAGCGGGAGGGGAGATTCCTACAATGAGCAGTTCTTC.

The rearrangement joins TRBV5-4 to TRBJ1-2, with 7 bases lining up with TRBD1. V gave up 4 bases and J gave up 6 bases; unmatched junction bases: 12. Germline loops: CDR1 SGHNT, CDR2 YYREEE (reference sequence). The CDR3 is made up of 15 amino acids. DNA for the CDR3: TGTGCCAGCAGCCTCAGGGTAGGGGGCGCCCATGGCTACACCTTC. Protein sequence: CASSLRVGGAHGYTF.

This clone was counted a few times. At one boundary the junction diverges from the germline segment, which might be a read error. The rearrangement joins TRBV6-5 to TRBJ1-1, with TRBD1 identical over 8 bases. Per germline, CDR1 MNHEY and CDR2 SVGAGI. The CDR3 totals 13 residues. DNA for the CDR3: TGTGCCAGCAGCCCGACAGGGGCGCCTAAGTGGATCTTT. Translated: CASSPTGAPKWIF.

V and J are TRBV19 and TRBJ2-1; the match to TRBD2 covers 11 bases. The CDR3 runs to 17 residues. V gave up 6 bases and J gave up 3 bases; unmatched junction bases: 10. Germline-derived CDR1 and CDR2 are LNHDA and SQIVND (reference sequence). The CDR3 DNA sequence: TGTGCCAGTAGCATTAGGGCAGGGACTAGCGGCTACAATGAGCAGTTCTTC. This translates into CASSIRAGTSGYNEQFF.

The chain combines TRBV6-5 with TRBJ2-1, with D possibly matching TRBD2 (6 bases). CDR1 is MNHEY and CDR2 is SVGAGI in the germline V gene. The V end lost 8 bases, the J end lost 9 bases, and 8 bases lay between the germline ends. The CDR3 runs to 10 residues. The CDR3 coding sequence is TGTGCCAGCGCCGGGGGTGAGCAGTTCTTC. Residues: CASAGGEQFF.

This clone has just one count. The gene calls are TRBV9 and TRBJ1-1; D is ambiguous. This CDR3 has 12 amino acids. The germline gives CDR1 SGDLS, CDR2 YYNGEE. V gave up 4 bases and J gave up 8 bases, with 12 bases separating them. The CDR3 DNA reads TGTGCCAGCAGCCCCCCTGGGCCCGAAGCTTTCTTT. It specifies CASSPPGPEAFF. Using reference TRBV9 and TRBJ1-1 for the parts outside the CDR3, the full variable domain is DSGVTQTPKHLITATGQRVTLRCSPRSGDLSVYWYQQSLDQGLQFLIQYYNGEERAKGNILERFSAQQFPDLHSELNLSSLELGDSALYFCASSPPGPEAFFGQGTRLTVV.

The CDR3 DNA sequence: TGCAGCGTTGGCGGGAAGGCAAAGAACACCGGGGAGCTGTTTTTT. Its translation: CSVGGKAKNTGELFF. This chain links TRBV29-1 with TRBJ2-2; D might be TRBD2 (6 bases). Germline values: CDR1 SQVTM, CDR2 ANQGSEA. CDR3 length: 15 residues. V shed 4 bases and J shed 1 base, with 13 bases lying between them.

The CDR3 DNA follows: TGCGCCAGCAGCTTCATTCTGGCGACAGAAACTGAAGCTTTCTTT. Translating gives CASSFILATETEAFF. This sequence joins TRBV5-1 and TRBJ1-1; D may be TRBD1 (5 bases). CDR3 length equals 15 residues. Between the trimmed V and J ends, which lost 2 bases and 5 bases, there was a span of 16 bases. The germline V gene encodes CDR1 SGHRS and CDR2 YFSETQ.

Here the CDR3 DNA reads TGTGCCAGTAGCCCCGGACAGACCCCCGGCTACACCTTC. It encodes CASSPGQTPGYTF. The chain carries TRBV19 and TRBJ1-2, with a weak D call TRBD1 (6 bases). The V and J ends lost 6 bases and 8 bases respectively, with 16 bases between them. CDR3 length: 13 residues. Germline CDR1 is LNHDA and CDR2 is SQIVND (reference sequence).

The chain combines TRBV6-5 with TRBJ1-1; D gene unclear. Trimming pared 2 bases from V and 6 bases from J, leaving 13 bases between. The CDR3 totals 14 residues. Per germline, CDR1 MNHEY and CDR2 SVGAGI. CDR3 region: CASSYRGAFSEAFF. The CDR3 DNA is TGTGCCAGCAGTTACCGGGGTGCATTCTCTGAAGCTTTCTTT.

The chain has TRBV4-3 and TRBJ2-3, with 10 positions matching TRBD2. There are 19 residues in the CDR3. Germline values: CDR1 LGHNA, CDR2 YSLEER. The ends lost 0 bases at V and 0 bases at J; junction bases unmatched: 9. CDR3 in DNA: TGCGCCAGCAGCCAAGATTTTCTAGCGGGAGCGTCAAGCACAGATACGCAGTATTTT. It yields the protein CASSQDFLAGASSTDTQYF.

The CDR3 sequence is CASSQTGNYGYTF. CDR3 in DNA: TGTGCCAGCAGCCAGACAGGGAACTATGGCTACACCTTC. The chain carries TRBV6-6 and TRBJ1-2, with TRBD1 identical over 7 bases. V lost 6 bases, J lost 2 bases, and 3 bases stayed unmatched. The length of the CDR3 is 13 residues. Germline CDR1 and CDR2: MNHNY and SVGAGI (reference sequence).

The V and J genes are TRBV28 and TRBJ1-5; no clear D gene. Trimming shortened V by 6 bases and J by 5 bases, and 17 bases separated the two germline ends. This CDR3 is 15 amino acids long. Germline CDR1 is MDHEN and CDR2 is SYDVKM. The CDR3 loop reads CASSPSGRLDQPQHF. The CDR3 coding sequence is TGTGCCAGCAGCCCAAGCGGACGGTTAGATCAGCCCCAGCATTTT.

The rearrangement links TRBV6-4 to TRBJ2-5; 8 bases line up with TRBD2. The J segment lost 5 bases and the V segment lost 6 bases, leaving 23 bases of the junction unmatched. The germline V gene has CDR1 MRHNA and CDR2 SNTAGT. This CDR3 comprises 19 residues. As DNA, the CDR3 is TGTGCCAGCAGGACTAAGGACCCCCAGCGGGAGCACCTAGGGGAGACCCAGTACTTC. Translated: CASRTKDPQREHLGETQYF.

The chain combines TRBV2 with TRBJ2-1; 11 positions match TRBD1. The V segment lost 8 bases and the J segment 1 base; nucleotides outside the gene matches: 4. Germline assignment: CDR1 SNHLY and CDR2 FYNNEI. The CDR3 covers 15 residues. CDR3 bases: TGTGCCAGCTACGGGACAGGGGGGTCCTACAATGAGCAGTTCTTC. As protein: CASYGTGGSYNEQFF.